One and the same sample provided the 24 T cell receptor beta chains below, sequenced in a study of regulatory T cells in long-lasting Graves disease. Time point specified: persistent/refractory GD, antithyroid drugs over 5 years with positive TRAb. The TCR library was made from RNA extracted from PBMCs. Libraries of TCR beta came from iRepertoire HTBI primers plus Arm-PCR of CDR3 regions. TCRdb passed the multiplex PCR reads through MiXCR, listing each CDR3 protein once. The sample carries roughly 470,000 distinct CDR3 sequences, 20% to 25% recorded once. Source: peripheral blood mononuclear cells (PBMCs), taken when the disease was refractory, from a patient treated with antithyroid drugs. Every receptor here comes from a female donor with Graves disease.

This clonotype was counted between two and nine times. DNA of the CDR3: TGTGCCAGCAGTCCTGCAGGGTTCTCTGGAAACACCATATATTTT. Translating gives CASSPAGFSGNTIYF. The rearrangement links TRBV27 to TRBJ1-3, with a possible D match to TRBD1 (5 bases). Trimming cost V 5 bases and J 0 bases, with 11 bases left between them. Germline V lookup: CDR1 MNHEY, CDR2 SMNVEV (reference sequence). The CDR3 contains 15 residues.

The table lists this clonotype with many counts. The rearrangement uses TRBV28 and TRBJ2-7; a possible D gene is TRBD2 (6 bases). Germline V gene sequence: CDR1 MDHEN, CDR2 SYDVKM. Between the trimmed V and J ends, which lost 10 bases and 1 base, there was a span of 11 bases. This CDR3 has 12 residues. CDR3 region: CATISGSYEQYF. The DNA for the CDR3 is TGTGCCACTATTAGCGGTTCCTACGAGCAGTACTTC.

The J gene is TRBJ2-2, the V gene TRBV30, with unresolved D. Germline loops: CDR1 GTSNPN, CDR2 SVGIG (reference sequence). Deletions cut 4 bases from V and 6 bases from J, with 15 bases between. CDR3 length: 14 residues. The CDR3 region has the DNA TGTGCCTGGATCTCTTCGTCAGAGCCCGGGGAGCTGTTTTTT. Translation gives CAWISSSEPGELFF.

This clonotype was counted many times. The CDR3: CASTWGTEAFF. The CDR3 DNA follows: TGTGCCAGCACTTGGGGGACAGAGGCTTTCTTT. The gene calls are TRBV6-1 and TRBJ1-1; 7 nucleotides align to TRBD1. Germline CDR1 reads MNHNS; CDR2 reads SASEGT. V shed 7 bases and J 11 bases; nucleotides not matched to a gene: 7. This CDR3 comprises 11 residues.

Ten or more counts support this clonotype. The genes are TRBV11-2 and TRBJ2-2; D possibly uses TRBD1 or TRBD2 (5 bases each). There are 16 residues in the CDR3. V was clipped by 5 bases and J by 5 bases, with 18 bases between them. The germline CDR1 and CDR2 sequences are SGHAT and FQNNGV. Written as DNA, the CDR3 is TGTGCCAGCAGCCCCTTGACCGGGACCTTAACCGGGGAGCTGTTTTTT. Translation: CASSPLTGTLTGELFF.

This clonotype has more than one count but fewer than ten. This could be a read error, since a much larger clone is one nucleotide away. The CDR3 DNA sequence: TGTGCCAGCAGTTACAGGGGTCCTGAAGCTTCCTTT. Translating gives CASSYRGPEASF. The J gene is TRBJ1-1, the V gene TRBV6-2 or TRBV6-3, with TRBD1 as a possible D gene (5 bases). CDR1 and CDR2 from the germline V gene are MNHEY and SVGEGT. The CDR3 length is 12 residues.

This clonotype was picked up many times. This sequence joins TRBV19 and TRBJ1-2; D gene ambiguous. Trimming stripped 2 bases from V and 6 bases from J, with 10 bases between. Germline CDR1 LNHDA, CDR2 SQIVND (reference sequence). The CDR3 spans 13 residues. Here the CDR3 DNA reads TGTGCCAGTAGTATATCGTTCGGTGATGGCTACACCTTC. Amino acid sequence: CASSISFGDGYTF.

This clonotype appeared a single time. This may be a read error, as it is one base from a much larger clone. Here the CDR3 omits its conserved ending phenylalanine or tryptophan, so a read error is the likely source. The chain couples TRBV30 to TRBJ1-1, with unresolved D. The V and J ends lost 3 bases and 4 bases respectively, with 12 bases between them. The V gene's germline CDR1 is GTSNPN and CDR2 SVGIG (reference sequence). The length of the CDR3 is 13 residues. The CDR3 DNA follows: TGTGCCTGGAGCCGGACTTGGGGCACTGAAGCTTTCTCT. Its protein product is CAWSRTWGTEAFS.

This clonotype has a count of ten or more. The genes are TRBV20-1 and TRBJ1-1, with D unresolved. The germline V gene has CDR1 DFQATT and CDR2 SNEGSKA (reference sequence). The CDR3 runs 15 residues. V shed 0 bases and J shed 0 bases, with 11 bases lying between them. The CDR3 DNA follows: TGCAGTGCTAGAGATCTTTCCGCTCTGAACACTGAAGCTTTCTTT. Encoded protein: CSARDLSALNTEAFF.

On this clonotype: Sequence at one end of the junction differs from germline and may be a read error. The chain is built from TRBV6-2 or TRBV6-3 and TRBJ2-7; TRBD1 matches 7 bases. This CDR3 contains 11 residues. Germline CDR1 reads MNHEY; CDR2 reads SVGEGT. The CDR3 nucleotides are TGTGCCAGCAGTTCAGGACAGGTCCGATCCTTC. This translates into CASSSGQVRSF.

The chain is built from TRBV7-8 and TRBJ2-5; TRBD1 might be the D (6 bases). The DNA matches TRBJ2-7 better at its end, which makes the J call doubtful. Per the germline V gene, CDR1 is SGHVS and CDR2 is FQNEAQ. This CDR3 has 14 residues. CDR3 region: CASSSLGGRYEQYF. CDR3 nucleotides: TGTGCCAGCAGCTCCCTTGGGGGCCGTTACGAGCAGTACTTC.

A remark on this clonotype: The junction does not match germline at one end; this may be a read error. The rearrangement joins TRBV5-1 to TRBJ2-3; D is undetermined. Germline CDR1 is SGHRS and CDR2 is YFSETQ. The CDR3 has 12 residues. This CDR3 reads CASSLEGDTQYF. The CDR3 DNA sequence: TGTGCCAGCAGCTTAGAAGGGGATACGCAGTATTTT. The full variable domain, with the rest looked up from reference TRBV5-1 and TRBJ2-3, is KAGVTQTPRYLIKTRGQQVTLSCSPISGHRSVSWYQQTPGQGLQFLFEYFSETQRNKGNFPGRFSGRQFSNSRSEMNVSTLELGDSALYLCASSLEGDTQYFGPGTRLTVL.

The chain recombines TRBV11-2 with TRBJ2-2; 7 nucleotides match TRBD1. The length of the CDR3 is 14 residues. Germline CDR1 SGHAT, CDR2 FQNNGV. V was clipped by 4 bases and J by 6 bases; unmatched bases: 5. CDR3 residues: CASSSGGWAGELFF. CDR3 nucleotides: TGTGCCAGCAGCTCAGGGGGATGGGCCGGGGAGCTGTTTTTT.

This clonotype has a count of ten or more. The DNA of the CDR3 is TGTGCCAGCAGCTTCCTTCAAGAGACCCAGTACTTC. Protein sequence: CASSFLQETQYF. The chain couples TRBV11-2 to TRBJ2-5, with D uncertain. V was trimmed by 3 bases and J by 2 bases, leaving 4 bases between them. Germline V gives CDR1 SGHAT, CDR2 FQNNGV. The CDR3 consists of 12 residues.

This clonotype has a handful of counts. This chain uses TRBV2 with TRBJ2-2; 7 bases are a match to TRBD1. Trimming removed 5 bases from V and 7 bases from J; junction bases left unmatched: 10. The germline V gene encodes CDR1 SNHLY and CDR2 FYNNEI. The CDR3 is made up of 15 amino acids. This chain's CDR3 is CASSPRQGYNGELFF. The CDR3 bases are TGTGCCAGCAGTCCTCGACAGGGTTATAACGGGGAGCTGTTTTTT.

This clonotype was seen many times. V usage is TRBV2 and J usage is TRBJ1-1; D gene uncertain. The CDR3 runs to 13 residues. In germline, CDR1 is SNHLY, CDR2 FYNNEI. V was cut by 2 bases and J by 1 base, with 5 bases left in between. The CDR3 spells CASSERENTEAFF. The DNA for the CDR3 is TGTGCCAGCAGTGAAAGGGAGAACACTGAAGCTTTCTTT. The variable domain in full, completed from reference TRBV2 and TRBJ1-1, reads EPEVTQTPSHQVTQMGQEVILRCVPISNHLYFYWYRQILGQKVEFLVSFYNNEISEKSEIFDDQFSVERPDGSNFTLKIRSTKLEDSAMYFCASSERENTEAFFGQGTRLTVV.

The genes are TRBV14 and TRBJ1-4; 7 positions match TRBD1. The CDR3 is 12 amino acids. After removal of 3 bases from V and 11 bases from J, the junction contained 3 bases not matched to a gene. Germline V gene lookup returns CDR1 SGHDN and CDR2 FVKESK. CDR3 amino acids: CASSQGTAKLFF. The DNA of the CDR3 is TGTGCCAGCAGCCAGGGGACAGCCAAACTGTTTTTT.

The chain links TRBV6-5 to TRBJ2-5; TRBD2 might be the D (6 bases). Trimming left V 0 bases short and J 1 base short, with 12 bases between. The CDR3 runs to 16 residues. Germline loops: CDR1 MNHEY, CDR2 SVGAGI. The CDR3 nucleotides are TGTGCCAGCAGTTACTCCCAGGGAGGAGGCCAAGAGACCCAGTACTTC. Its protein is CASSYSQGGGQETQYF.

V gene TRBV6-1 combines with J gene TRBJ1-2, with 9 positions matching TRBD1. The germline V gene encodes CDR1 MNHNS and CDR2 SASEGT. The V gene end was trimmed by 6 bases and the J gene end by 4 bases; junction bases not matched to a gene: 9. The CDR3 extends over 15 amino acids. The CDR3 DNA reads TGTGCCAGCAGATCCTCCGGGACAGGGACCTATGGCTACACCTTC. It is translated as CASRSSGTGTYGYTF.

This clonotype showed up just a few times. The chain joins TRBV4-2 to TRBJ1-1; D unclear. Germline V gives CDR1 LGHNA, CDR2 YNFKEQ. The CDR3 is 14 amino acids. The V end lost 0 bases, the J end lost 5 bases, and 10 bases lay between the germline ends. The CDR3 protein is CASSQETIGTEAFF. The CDR3 region has the DNA TGTGCCAGCAGCCAAGAGACCATTGGGACTGAAGCTTTCTTT.

This clonotype occurred many times. The chain links TRBV28 to TRBJ1-2; 7 bases fit TRBD1. This CDR3 comprises 12 residues. Germline CDR1 reads MDHEN; CDR2 reads SYDVKM. The V segment lost 8 bases and the J segment 2 bases; nucleotides outside the gene matches: 2. CDR3 residues: CASLGQNYGYTF. In DNA form, the CDR3 reads TGTGCCAGCTTGGGACAGAACTATGGCTACACCTTC.

This clonotype was detected many times. J is TRBJ1-3 and V is TRBV3-1, with no clear D. The CDR3 is 15 residues long. Trimming shortened V by 0 bases and J by 3 bases, and 9 bases separated the two germline ends. Germline V gene sequence: CDR1 LGHDT, CDR2 YNNKEL (reference sequence). Written as DNA, the CDR3 is TGTGCCAGCAGCCAAGATCAAGTGCTTGGAAACACCATATATTTT. Encoded protein: CASSQDQVLGNTIYF.

This clonotype was counted ten times or more. This CDR3 reads CASGPPGPLSSYEQYF. CDR3 in DNA: TGTGCTAGTGGCCCACCGGGACCCCTGAGCTCCTACGAGCAGTACTTC. This chain links TRBV12-5 with TRBJ2-7, with D perhaps given as TRBD1 or TRBD2 (5 bases each). The V end was cut by 6 bases, the J end by 0 bases, with 18 bases between. Germline loops: CDR1 LGHNT, CDR2 FRNRAP. The CDR3 is 16 residues long.

The chain employs TRBV30 and TRBJ2-7; TRBD1 aligns across 9 bases. J gave up 5 bases and V 3 bases, and 8 bases lay outside the gene matches. Germline V gives CDR1 GTSNPN, CDR2 SVGIG (reference sequence). This CDR3 has 14 residues. DNA for the CDR3: TGTGCCTGGAGCCCAGGGACAGGGCGGAACGAGCAGTACTTC. Translating gives CAWSPGTGRNEQYF.